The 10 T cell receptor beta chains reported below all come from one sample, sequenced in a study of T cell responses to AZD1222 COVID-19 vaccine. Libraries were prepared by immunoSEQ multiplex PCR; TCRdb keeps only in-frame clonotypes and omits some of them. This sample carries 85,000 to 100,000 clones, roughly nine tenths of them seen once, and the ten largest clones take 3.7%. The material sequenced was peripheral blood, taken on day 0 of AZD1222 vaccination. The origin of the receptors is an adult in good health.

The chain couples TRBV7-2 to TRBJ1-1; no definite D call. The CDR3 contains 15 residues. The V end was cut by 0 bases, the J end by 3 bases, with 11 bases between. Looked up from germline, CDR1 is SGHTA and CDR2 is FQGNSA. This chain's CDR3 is CASSLAGLGHTEAFF. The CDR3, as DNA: TGTGCCAGCAGCTTAGCTGGCTTGGGTCACACTGAAGCTTTCTTT.

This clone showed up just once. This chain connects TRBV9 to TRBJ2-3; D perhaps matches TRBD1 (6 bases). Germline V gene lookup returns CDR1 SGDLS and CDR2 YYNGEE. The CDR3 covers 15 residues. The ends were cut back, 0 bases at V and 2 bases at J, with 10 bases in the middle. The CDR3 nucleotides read TGTGCCAGCAGCGTAGATCAGGGGTCCACAGATACGCAGTATTTT. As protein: CASSVDQGSTDTQYF. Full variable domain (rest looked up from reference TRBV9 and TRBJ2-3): DSGVTQTPKHLITATGQRVTLRCSPRSGDLSVYWYQQSLDQGLQFLIQYYNGEERAKGNILERFSAQQFPDLHSELNLSSLELGDSALYFCASSVDQGSTDTQYFGPGTRLTVL.

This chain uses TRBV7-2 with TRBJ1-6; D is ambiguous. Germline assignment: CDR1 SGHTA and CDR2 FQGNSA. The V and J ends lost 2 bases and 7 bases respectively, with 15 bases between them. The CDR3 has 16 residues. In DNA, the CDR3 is TGTGCCAGCAGCTTATCCGGACCACCCAGGAATTCACCCCTCCACTTT. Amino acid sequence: CASSLSGPPRNSPLHF.

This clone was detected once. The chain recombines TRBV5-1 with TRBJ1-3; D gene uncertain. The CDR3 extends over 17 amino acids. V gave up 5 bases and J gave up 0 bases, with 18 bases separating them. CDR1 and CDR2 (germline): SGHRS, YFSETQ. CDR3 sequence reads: CASSAHQAASSGNTIYF. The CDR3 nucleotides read TGCGCCAGCAGTGCCCATCAGGCAGCCAGCTCTGGAAACACCATATATTTT.

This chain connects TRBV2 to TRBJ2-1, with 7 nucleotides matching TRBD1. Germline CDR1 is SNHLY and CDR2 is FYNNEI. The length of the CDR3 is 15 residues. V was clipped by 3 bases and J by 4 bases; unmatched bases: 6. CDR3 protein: CASSEQGQEYNEQFF. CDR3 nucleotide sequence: TGTGCCAGCAGTGAGCAAGGACAGGAGTACAATGAGCAGTTCTTC.

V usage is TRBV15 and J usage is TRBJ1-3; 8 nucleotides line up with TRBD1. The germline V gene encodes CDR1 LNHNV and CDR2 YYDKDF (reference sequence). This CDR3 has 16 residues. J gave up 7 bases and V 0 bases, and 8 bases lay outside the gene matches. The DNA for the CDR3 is TGTGCCACCAGCAGAGATCGGGCAGGGGGCAGTAACACCATATATTTT. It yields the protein CATSRDRAGGSNTIYF.

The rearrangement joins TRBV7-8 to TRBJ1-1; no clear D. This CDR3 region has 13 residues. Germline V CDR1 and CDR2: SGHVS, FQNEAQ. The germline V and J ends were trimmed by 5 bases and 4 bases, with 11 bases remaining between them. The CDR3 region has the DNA TGTGCCAGCAGCAGGGAGTTGGGCACTGAAGCTTTCTTT. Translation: CASSRELGTEAFF. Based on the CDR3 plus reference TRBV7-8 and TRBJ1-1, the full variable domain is GAGVSQSPRYKVAKRGQDVALRCDPISGHVSLFWYQQALGQGPEFLTYFQNEAQLDKSGLPSDRFFAERPEGSVSTLKIQRTQQEDSAVYLCASSRELGTEAFFGQGTRLTVV.

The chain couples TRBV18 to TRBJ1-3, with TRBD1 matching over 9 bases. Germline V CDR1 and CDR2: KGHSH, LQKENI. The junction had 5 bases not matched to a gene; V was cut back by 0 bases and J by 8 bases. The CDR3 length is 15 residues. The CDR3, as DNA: TGTGCCAGCTCACCACCAGGACAGGGGCGACACACCATATATTTT. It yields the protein CASSPPGQGRHTIYF.

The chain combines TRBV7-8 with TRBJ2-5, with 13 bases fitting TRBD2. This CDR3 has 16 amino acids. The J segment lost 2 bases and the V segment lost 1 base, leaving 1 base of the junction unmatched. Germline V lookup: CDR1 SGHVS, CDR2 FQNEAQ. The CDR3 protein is CASSLVGLAGQETQYF. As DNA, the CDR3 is TGTGCCAGCAGCTTAGTGGGACTAGCGGGGCAAGAGACCCAGTACTTC.

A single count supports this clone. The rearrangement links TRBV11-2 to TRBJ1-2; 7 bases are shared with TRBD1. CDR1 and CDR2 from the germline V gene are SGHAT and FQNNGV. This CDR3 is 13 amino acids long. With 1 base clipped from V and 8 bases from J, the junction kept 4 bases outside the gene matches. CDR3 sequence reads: CASSLGGTEGYTF. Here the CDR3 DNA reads TGTGCCAGCAGCTTAGGCGGGACAGAGGGCTACACCTTC. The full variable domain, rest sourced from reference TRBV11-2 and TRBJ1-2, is EAGVAQSPRYKIIEKRQSVAFWCNPISGHATLYWYQQILGQGPKLLIQFQNNGVVDDSQLPKDRFSAERLKGVDSTLKIQPAKLEDSAVYLCASSLGGTEGYTFGSGTRLTVV.